The clone carrying this T cell receptor (beta chain) was counted at least ten times. Antigen specificity is unknown. The entry originates in a study of blood T cells in healthy people across ages. Study outcomes and limitations: Per-million-T-cell TCR beta diversity fell roughly linearly with age.

Then a second PCR, running roughly 7 to 12 cycles, was carried out with a sample-barcoded 5' primer and a J-beta primer mix. TCRdb reprocessed the 5' RACE reads via MiXCR and lists one record per CDR3 protein. The sample has approximately 1.5 million distinct CDR3 sequences; around 40% are singletons. The V gene lost 1 base and the J gene lost 2 bases, with 6 bases spanning the gap. This CDR3 spans 13 amino acids. In germline, CDR1 is MGHRA, CDR2 YSYEKL. This chain links TRBV4-1 with TRBJ2-7; D is unclear. Specimen: blood. The sequence came from a woman aged 18-30 years in good health. CDR3 protein: CASSQVSAYEQYF. DNA for the CDR3: TGCGCCAGCAGCCAAGTAAGTGCCTACGAGCAGTACTTC.